A selection of T cell receptor beta chains follows, all from one sample in a study of CD8 T cells in ankylosing spondylitis. TCRdb recomputed calls from the 5' RACE reads with MiXCR, one row per CDR3 protein. The sample lists 750,000 to 850,000 distinct CDR3 sequences, approximately 12% occurring once. The sample consisted of blood, either unsorted or a sorted T cell fraction (not recorded which). All receptors derive from a male donor with ankylosing spondylitis. The CDR3 runs from the conserved cysteine through the conserved F or W. A D gene is named only where the DNA matches it firmly. Some rows mark clone size as missing; the rest say once, few, many or name a class of expanded clone.

clone_size	v_call	j_call	d_call	cdr3_aa	cdr3_nt
few	TRBV12-3/TRBV12-4	TRBJ2-1	TRBD2	CASSPGVAGANEQFF	TGTGCCAGCAGTCCCGGGGTAGCGGGAGCTAATGAGCAGTTCTTC
.	TRBV20-1	TRBJ2-7	TRBD2	CSSGRGPGGDEQYF	TGCAGTTCCGGACGGGGTCCGGGGGGAGACGAGCAGTACTTC
few	TRBV4-3	TRBJ2-3	.	CASSQDPRDKSYF	TGCGCCAGCAGCCAAGATCCCCGGGACAAGAGTTATTTT
few	TRBV30	TRBJ1-3	.	CAWTGGWNTIYF	TGTGCCTGGACAGGCGGTTGGAACACCATATATTTT
many	TRBV19	TRBJ2-7	TRBD2	CASSIRGGSKIYEQYF	TGTGCCAGTAGTATTCGCGGCGGGAGCAAGATTTACGAGCAGTACTTC
.	TRBV9	TRBJ2-2	.	CASSVDPGVLFF	TGTGCCAGCAGCGTAGACCCAGGAGTGCTGTTTTTT
.	TRBV20-1	TRBJ2-3	TRBD2	CSASRGSGPDTQYF	TGCAGTGCTAGTCGCGGGAGTGGCCCAGATACGCAGTATTTT
.	TRBV25-1	TRBJ2-3	.	CASSEGTSTDTQYF	TGTGCCAGCAGTGAGGGGACTAGCACAGATACGCAGTATTTT
.	TRBV7-9	TRBJ1-1	.	CASSLSVGQLSPEAFF	TGTGCCAGCAGCTTATCGGTAGGGCAATTATCTCCTGAAGCTTTCTTT
.	TRBV20-1	TRBJ2-3	.	CSATDAGRTDTQYF	TGCAGTGCTACGGATGCCGGTAGGACAGATACGCAGTATTTT
.	TRBV10-3	TRBJ1-2	TRBD1	CAIATWTGYGYTF	TGTGCCATCGCCACCTGGACAGGCTATGGCTACACCTTC
few	TRBV6-5	TRBJ2-3	.	CASSYSEYTDTQYF	TGTGCCAGCAGTTACTCGGAATACACAGATACGCAGTATTTT
.	TRBV12-3/TRBV12-4	TRBJ1-5	.	CASSLRGQQANQPQHF	TGTGCCAGCAGTTTGAGAGGACAGCAGGCCAATCAGCCCCAGCATTTT
.	TRBV20-1	TRBJ2-1	.	CSARKTVNEQFF	TGCAGTGCCCGGAAGACTGTGAATGAGCAGTTCTTC
many	TRBV20-1	TRBJ1-3	.	CSAIARSSGNTIYF	TGCAGTGCTATCGCCCGGAGCTCTGGAAACACCATATATTTT
.	TRBV12-3/TRBV12-4	TRBJ1-1	TRBD1	CASRNYRGSEAFF	TGTGCCAGCAGGAACTACAGGGGGTCTGAAGCTTTCTTT
.	TRBV4-2	TRBJ2-5	TRBD1	CASSQGGQGGETQYF	TGTGCCAGCAGCCAAGGCGGACAGGGGGGAGAGACCCAGTACTTC
many	TRBV29-1	TRBJ1-2	TRBD1	CSVDRGYGYTF	TGCAGCGTCGACAGGGGCTATGGCTACACCTTC
.	TRBV2	TRBJ2-7	TRBD1	CASRSRDRASYEQYF	TGTGCCAGCAGGAGCCGGGACAGGGCTTCCTACGAGCAGTACTTC
.	TRBV6-2/TRBV6-3	TRBJ2-7	.	CASSYVARFLREQYF	TGTGCCAGCAGTTACGTAGCCCGGTTTTTAAGGGAGCAGTACTTC
.	TRBV29-1	TRBJ1-4	TRBD1	CSVAGQGSEKLFF	TGCAGCGTTGCGGGACAGGGGAGTGAAAAACTGTTTTTT
many	TRBV6-1	TRBJ2-3	.	CASKWGMASSADTQYF	TGTGCCAGCAAATGGGGTATGGCTAGCTCGGCAGATACGCAGTATTTT
many	TRBV7-6	TRBJ2-7	TRBD1	CASSLFGQGSDEQYF	TGTGCCAGCAGCTTATTCGGACAGGGGAGTGACGAGCAGTACTTC
few	TRBV20-1	TRBJ1-5	.	CSAIDSQWYNQPQHF	TGCAGTGCCATAGACAGCCAGTGGTACAATCAGCCCCAGCATTTT
few	TRBV7-2	TRBJ2-4	.	CASSLVWGSIQYF	TGTGCCAGCAGCTTAGTTTGGGGGTCCATTCAGTACTTC
.	TRBV20-1	TRBJ1-5	.	CSASEASGTTDTQHF	TGCAGTGCTAGTGAGGCTAGCGGGACCACAGATACGCAGCATTTT
few	TRBV20-1	TRBJ1-2	.	CSAPNGNYGYTF	TGCAGTGCACCCAATGGGAACTATGGCTACACCTTC
.	TRBV20-1	TRBJ2-5	TRBD2	CSARASGRPETQYF	TGCAGTGCTAGAGCTAGCGGGAGACCAGAGACCCAGTACTTC
.	TRBV4-3	TRBJ2-1	.	CASSQDVWRVEQFF	TGCGCCAGCAGCCAAGACGTATGGCGGGTGGAGCAGTTCTTC
few	TRBV6-5	TRBJ1-6	.	CASSYRGWSPLHF	TGTGCCAGCAGTTACAGGGGATGGTCACCCCTCCACTTT
.	TRBV5-1	TRBJ2-7	.	CASSVQGTSSYEQYF	TGCGCCAGCAGCGTACAGGGTACCAGCTCCTACGAGCAGTACTTC
.	TRBV15	TRBJ2-3	.	CATSRDWGSTNRIDTQYF	TGTGCCACCAGCAGAGATTGGGGGTCTACTAACCGGATAGATACGCAGTATTTT
many	TRBV6-2/TRBV6-3	TRBJ2-1	.	CASRRDIYNEQFF	TGTGCCAGCAGACGCGACATATACAATGAGCAGTTCTTC
.	TRBV18	TRBJ2-3	.	CASSPRLIPAFGTDTQYF	TGTGCCAGCTCACCAAGATTGATCCCGGCGTTCGGCACAGATACGCAGTATTTT
few	TRBV7-2	TRBJ1-5	.	CASSLKEGQPQHF	TGTGCCAGCAGCTTAAAGGAAGGGCAGCCCCAGCATTTT
.	TRBV20-1	TRBJ1-1	.	CSARVGARSTEAFF	TGCAGTGCTCGGGTGGGGGCTCGAAGCACTGAAGCTTTCTTT
many	TRBV4-3	TRBJ2-1	.	CASSQSGAYNEQFF	TGCGCCAGCAGCCAAAGCGGAGCCTACAATGAGCAGTTCTTC
.	TRBV6-2/TRBV6-3	TRBJ2-7	TRBD1	CASSSLQDRDFYEQYF	TGTGCCAGCAGTTCCTTACAGGACAGGGATTTCTACGAGCAGTACTTC
few	TRBV9	TRBJ1-1	.	CASSVEGHRAAFF	TGTGCCAGCAGCGTAGAGGGGCACAGGGCAGCTTTCTTT
many	TRBV19	TRBJ1-2	.	CASSPNLPSNYGYTF	TGTGCCAGTAGTCCCAATCTCCCATCTAACTATGGCTACACCTTC
few	TRBV7-9	TRBJ1-2	.	CASSLRDTPGYTF	TGTGCCAGCAGCCTACGGGACACCCCAGGCTACACCTTC
.	TRBV18	TRBJ1-6	.	CASSPLGSYNSPLHF	TGTGCCAGCTCGCCGCTGGGGTCCTATAATTCACCCCTCCACTTT
few	TRBV7-2	TRBJ1-1	.	CASGYEAFF	TGTGCCAGCGGATATGAAGCTTTCTTT
few	TRBV5-1	TRBJ1-1	.	CASSLQTAGLNTEAFF	TGCGCCAGCAGCTTGCAGACGGCGGGTCTGAACACTGAAGCTTTCTTT
.	TRBV24-1	TRBJ2-5	.	CATKAGETQYF	TGTGCCACCAAGGCCGGGGAGACCCAGTACTTC
.	TRBV18	TRBJ2-5	TRBD2	CASSPKGLAGGPVGETQYF	TGTGCCAGCTCACCTAAGGGACTAGCGGGAGGGCCCGTAGGAGAGACCCAGTACTTC
many	TRBV20-1	TRBJ2-3	.	CSASGTSTDTQYF	TGCAGTGCTAGCGGGACTAGCACAGATACGCAGTATTTT
few	TRBV10-2	TRBJ1-2	.	CASSAAGYGYTF	TGCGCCAGCAGTGCGGCAGGGTATGGCTACACCTTC
many	TRBV6-5	TRBJ1-2	.	CASSPSNYGYTF	TGTGCCAGCAGTCCGTCAAACTATGGCTACACCTTC
.	TRBV15	TRBJ2-1	.	CATSRDHQPRRFF	TGTGCCACCAGCAGAGATCATCAGCCTCGACGCTTCTTC
.	TRBV12-3/TRBV12-4	TRBJ2-1	TRBD2	CASSLLSGRQGEQFF	TGTGCCAGCAGTTTATTGAGCGGGAGGCAGGGTGAGCAGTTCTTC
few	TRBV12-3/TRBV12-4	TRBJ1-2	TRBD1	CASSSQQGWVGYTF	TGTGCCAGCAGTTCGCAACAGGGGTGGGTTGGCTACACCTTC
many	TRBV28	TRBJ2-5	TRBD2	CASSPPGGRETQYF	TGTGCCAGCTCACCTCCGGGAGGCCGGGAGACCCAGTACTTC
few	TRBV10-3	TRBJ2-7	TRBD2	CAISESRPSGSYTYEQYF	TGTGCCATCAGTGAGTCGAGGCCTAGCGGAAGCTATACCTACGAGCAGTACTTC